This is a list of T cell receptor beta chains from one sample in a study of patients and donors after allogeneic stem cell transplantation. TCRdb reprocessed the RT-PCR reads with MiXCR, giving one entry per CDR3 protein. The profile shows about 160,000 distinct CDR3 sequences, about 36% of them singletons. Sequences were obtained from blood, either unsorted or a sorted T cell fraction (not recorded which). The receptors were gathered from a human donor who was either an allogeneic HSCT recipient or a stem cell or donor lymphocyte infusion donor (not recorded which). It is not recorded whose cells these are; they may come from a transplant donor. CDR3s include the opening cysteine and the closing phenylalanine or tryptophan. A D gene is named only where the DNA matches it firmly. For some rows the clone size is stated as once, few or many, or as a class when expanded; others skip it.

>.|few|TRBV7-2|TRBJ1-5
CASSLERRGSNQPQHF
TGTGCCAGCAGCTTAGAACGTCGGGGGAGCAATCAGCCCCAGCATTTT
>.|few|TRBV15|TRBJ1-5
CATSRGNRDQNQPQHF
TGTGCCACCAGCAGAGGGAACCGGGACCAAAATCAGCCCCAGCATTTT
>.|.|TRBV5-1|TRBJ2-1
CASSFAPGEQFF
TGCGCCAGCAGCTTCGCGCCGGGCGAGCAGTTCTTC
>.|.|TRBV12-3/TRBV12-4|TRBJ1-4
CASRRHYRVRDEKLFF
TGTGCCAGCAGGCGCCACTACAGGGTGAGAGATGAAAAACTGTTTTTT
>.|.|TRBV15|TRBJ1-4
CATSGHWTASNEKLFF
TGTGCCACCAGCGGTCACTGGACAGCCTCTAATGAAAAACTGTTTTTT
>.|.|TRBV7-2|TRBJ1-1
CASSPAAGVTEAFF
TGTGCCAGCAGCCCCGCGGCAGGGGTGACTGAAGCTTTCTTT
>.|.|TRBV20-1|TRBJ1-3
CSVIDSGNTIYF
TGCAGTGTCATCGACTCTGGAAACACCATATATTTT
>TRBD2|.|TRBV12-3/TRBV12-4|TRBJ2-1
CASSLGLGGDEQFF
TGTGCCAGCAGCCTGGGACTAGGGGGAGATGAGCAGTTCTTC
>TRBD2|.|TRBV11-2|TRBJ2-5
CASGPAGVETQYF
TGTGCCAGCGGGCCAGCGGGGGTAGAGACCCAGTACTTC
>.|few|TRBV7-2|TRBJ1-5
CASSYRVGNQPQHF
TGTGCCAGCAGTTACAGGGTTGGCAATCAGCCCCAGCATTTT
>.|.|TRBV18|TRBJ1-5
CASSPSGRPGNQPQHF
TGTGCCAGCTCACCTTCGGGACGGCCGGGGAATCAGCCCCAGCATTTT